Shown below are 14 T cell receptor beta chains from a single sample sequenced in a study of T-cell reconstitution after alpha-beta-depleted transplantation in children. Preparation of the TCRbeta library involved a method that used unique molecular identifiers. One entry per CDR3 protein, called by TCRdb with MiXCR from the PCR reads. The data hold 97,000 or so distinct CDR3 sequences, with less than 6% observed a single time. The specimen comprised PBMCs, mostly from graft donor cells, sampled 60 days after TCRalphabeta/CD19-depleted stem cell transplant. The receptors were sampled from a female patient under 10 years old who had a stem cell transplant for Fanconi anemia, so the T cells may come from the graft donor.

This clonotype was recorded many times. The chain links TRBV5-1 to TRBJ1-6; possible D gene TRBD1, 6 bases. The CDR3 is 13 amino acids. Germline V gene lookup returns CDR1 SGHRS and CDR2 YFSETQ. Trimming removed 4 bases at V and 11 bases at J, with 13 bases between. The CDR3 region has the DNA TGCGCCAGCAGCGCTCAGGGGTGGCCACCCCTCCACTTT. It specifies CASSAQGWPPLHF.

This clonotype was recorded many times. The V call is TRBV5-1, the J call TRBJ2-5; 7 bases agree with TRBD1. CDR3 length: 15 amino acids. CDR1 SGHRS and CDR2 YFSETQ come from the germline V gene. J was trimmed by 2 bases and V by 2 bases; bases with no gene match: 6. The DNA of the CDR3 is TGCGCCAGCAGCTTACCAACAGGGGAACAAGAGACCCAGTACTTC. Amino acids: CASSLPTGEQETQYF.

This clonotype was seen at least ten times. The chain couples TRBV7-2 to TRBJ1-6, with 7 bases matching TRBD1. Trimming took 9 bases from V and 6 from J; bases not matched to a gene: 5. CDR1 and CDR2 (germline): SGHTA, FQGNSA. The CDR3 sequence is 13 residues long. This chain's CDR3 is CASGTVFNSPLHF. In DNA, the CDR3 is TGTGCCAGTGGGACAGTCTTTAATTCACCCCTCCACTTT.

This clonotype was counted only a few times. The genes are TRBV4-1 and TRBJ2-4; the match to TRBD1 covers 8 bases. Trimming at V came to 1 base and at J to 3 bases, leaving 5 bases not matched to a gene. This CDR3 is 16 amino acids long. Germline CDR1 MGHRA, CDR2 YSYEKL. DNA for the CDR3: TGCGCCAGCAGCCAAGCCCAGGGGGCGGGCAAAAACATTCAGTACTTC. Its translation is CASSQAQGAGKNIQYF.

This clonotype was recorded many times. The chain employs TRBV6-5 and TRBJ2-6; tentative D call: TRBD2 (5 bases). CDR1 and CDR2 from the germline V gene are MNHEY and SVGAGI. Trimming left V 0 bases short and J 0 bases short, with 6 bases between. This CDR3 contains 16 residues. CDR3 coding DNA: TGTGCCAGCAGTTACTCTCGGGGCTCTGGGGCCAACGTCCTGACTTTC. Its protein is CASSYSRGSGANVLTF.

This clonotype was recorded many times. J is TRBJ2-1 and V is TRBV14; the match to TRBD1 covers 10 bases. Germline assignment: CDR1 SGHDN and CDR2 FVKESK. V lost 0 bases to trimming and J lost 5 bases; unmatched junction nucleotides: 1. The CDR3 runs 15 residues. The DNA of the CDR3 is TGTGCCAGCAGCCAAGATGGGACAGGGGACAATGAGCAGTTCTTC. As protein: CASSQDGTGDNEQFF.

This clonotype was found many times. This chain uses TRBV7-2 with TRBJ2-7; the D gene could be TRBD1 or TRBD2 (6 bases each). Per germline, CDR1 SGHTA and CDR2 FQGNSA. The CDR3 totals 14 residues. The V end lost 0 bases, the J end lost 4 bases, and 10 bases lay between the germline ends. DNA of the CDR3: TGTGCCAGCAGCTTAGCGGGGGGCCCTTACGAGCAGTACTTC. The encoded protein is CASSLAGGPYEQYF.

This clonotype was seen ten or more times. The chain carries TRBV20-1 and TRBJ2-7; D call uncertain. The CDR3 length is 13 residues. CDR1 DFQATT and CDR2 SNEGSKA come from the germline V gene (reference sequence). The V and J ends lost 3 bases and 3 bases respectively, with 12 bases between them. The CDR3 bases are TGCAGTGCTAGCTTGATGAGAGACTACGAGCAGTACTTC. Translation gives CSASLMRDYEQYF.

At least ten counts were recorded for this clonotype. This chain uses TRBV18 with TRBJ2-1; possibly TRBD1 for D (6 bases). This CDR3 is built from 16 residues. Per the germline V gene, CDR1 is KGHSH and CDR2 is LQKENI. The germline V and J ends were trimmed by 2 bases and 3 bases, with 14 bases remaining between them. The CDR3 here is CASSPFGQIIYNEQFF. The CDR3 DNA reads as TGTGCCAGCTCACCATTCGGACAGATAATCTACAATGAGCAGTTCTTC.

The table lists this clonotype with many counts. The chain joins TRBV2 to TRBJ2-7; 10 bases match TRBD2. Germline values: CDR1 SNHLY, CDR2 FYNNEI. This CDR3 has 16 amino acids. The ends lost 4 bases at V and 2 bases at J; junction bases unmatched: 8. CDR3 protein: CASSAGWTSGTYEQYF. CDR3 in DNA: TGTGCCAGCAGTGCAGGGTGGACTAGCGGTACCTACGAGCAGTACTTC.

This clonotype was detected a few times. This rearrangement joins TRBV2 to TRBJ2-1; 7 bases match TRBD2. Germline CDR1 and CDR2: SNHLY and FYNNEI. The CDR3 length is 13 residues. V lost 8 bases, J lost 4 bases, and 5 bases stayed unmatched. CDR3 nucleotide sequence: TGTGCCAGCGTAGCGGGCGGTTACAATGAGCAGTTCTTC. Translated: CASVAGGYNEQFF. Looking up the rest from reference TRBV2 and TRBJ2-1 gives the full variable domain: EPEVTQTPSHQVTQMGQEVILRCVPISNHLYFYWYRQILGQKVEFLVSFYNNEISEKSEIFDDQFSVERPDGSNFTLKIRSTKLEDSAMYFCASVAGGYNEQFFGPGTRLTVL.

In this sample, this clonotype turned up many times. This chain uses TRBV24-1 with TRBJ2-3; D uncertain. Per the germline V gene, CDR1 is KGHDR and CDR2 is SFDVKD. The CDR3 spans 13 residues. V lost 0 bases and J lost 7, with 7 bases in between. CDR3 loop: CATSDLRSNTQYF. The CDR3 DNA reads TGTGCCACCAGTGATTTGCGTAGCAATACGCAGTATTTT.

In its sample, this clonotype was seen many times. The chain couples TRBV7-2 to TRBJ2-2; 10 bases are shared with TRBD1. The V gene's germline CDR1 is SGHTA and CDR2 FQGNSA. This CDR3 region has 17 residues. After removal of 2 bases from V and 2 bases from J, the junction contained 5 bases not matched to a gene. CDR3 bases: TGTGCCAGCAGCTTATTTCTGACAGGGGGCAACACCGGGGAGCTGTTTTTT. Its protein is CASSLFLTGGNTGELFF.

This clonotype appeared many times. The chain uses TRBV5-1 and TRBJ2-3; D is unresolved. Germline values: CDR1 SGHRS, CDR2 YFSETQ. This CDR3 region has 15 residues. V was pared by 3 bases and J by 2 bases, with 13 bases between. The CDR3 sequence: CASSWNRDPTDTQYF. The DNA for the CDR3 is TGCGCCAGCAGCTGGAACAGAGATCCCACAGATACGCAGTATTTT.